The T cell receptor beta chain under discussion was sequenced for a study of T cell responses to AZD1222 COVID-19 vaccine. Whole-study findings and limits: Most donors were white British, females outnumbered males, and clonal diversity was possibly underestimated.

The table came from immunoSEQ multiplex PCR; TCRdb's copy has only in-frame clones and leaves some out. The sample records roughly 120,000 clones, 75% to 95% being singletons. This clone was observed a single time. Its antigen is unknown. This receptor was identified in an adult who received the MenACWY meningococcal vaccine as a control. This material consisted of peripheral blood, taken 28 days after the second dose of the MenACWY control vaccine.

CDR3 sequence reads: CASSSGTGYNLAKNIQYF. CDR3 nucleotide sequence: TGTGCCAGCAGCTCCGGGACAGGGTACAACCTAGCCAAAAACATTCAGTACTTC. The chain carries TRBV5-6 and TRBJ2-4, with 9 bases lining up with TRBD1. V dropped 3 bases and J dropped 0; count of bases not matched to a gene: 10. Germline CDR1 and CDR2: SGHDT and YYEEEE. The CDR3 sequence is 18 residues long.